What follows describes a single T cell receptor beta chain. This sample stems from a study of shared clonotypes between healthy human individuals. TCRdb keeps only in-frame clones here, not all; method: immunoSEQ multiplex PCR. The sample includes about 490,000 clones, approximately 80% seen only once; the top ten take 10% to 15%. The germline gives CDR1 SEHNR, CDR2 FQNEAQ (reference sequence). CDR3 length: 15 amino acids. V lost 1 base and J 0 bases, leaving 7 bases between the germline ends. The source is a woman aged 40 to 55 in good health. Some clones in this sample may be carry-over from other donors' samples. Sequenced sample: PBMCs. V and J are TRBV7-9 and TRBJ1-3; D is unresolved. The chain's CDR3 is CASSLGANSGNTIYF. CDR3 sequence (DNA): TGTGCCAGCAGCTTAGGTGCAAACTCTGGAAACACCATATATTTT.